The clone carrying this T cell receptor (beta chain) was recorded a few times. The V gene's germline CDR1 is MNHEY and CDR2 SMNVEV (reference sequence). The CDR3 extends over 19 amino acids. The trim removed 2 bases at V and 4 bases at J, leaving 11 bases unmatched. These data are taken from a study of cytomegalovirus exposure and HLA in healthy donors. The PCR had 60 Vbeta and 13 Jbeta primers. Sequencing used immunoSEQ multiplex PCR; TCRdb keeps in-frame clones, though not all of them. The table shows more than 95,000 clones, with more than 75% occurring only once. The sample taken for sequencing was PBMCs. The chain combines TRBV27 with TRBJ2-5; TRBD2 aligns across 15 bases. The receptor was derived from a woman between 18 and 30 years old in good health and CMV-seropositive. In DNA, the CDR3 is TGTGCCAGCAGTTTAAGGACGGGACTAGCGGGAGGTGGGTCAGAGACCCAGTACTTC. This gives the protein CASSLRTGLAGGGSETQYF.